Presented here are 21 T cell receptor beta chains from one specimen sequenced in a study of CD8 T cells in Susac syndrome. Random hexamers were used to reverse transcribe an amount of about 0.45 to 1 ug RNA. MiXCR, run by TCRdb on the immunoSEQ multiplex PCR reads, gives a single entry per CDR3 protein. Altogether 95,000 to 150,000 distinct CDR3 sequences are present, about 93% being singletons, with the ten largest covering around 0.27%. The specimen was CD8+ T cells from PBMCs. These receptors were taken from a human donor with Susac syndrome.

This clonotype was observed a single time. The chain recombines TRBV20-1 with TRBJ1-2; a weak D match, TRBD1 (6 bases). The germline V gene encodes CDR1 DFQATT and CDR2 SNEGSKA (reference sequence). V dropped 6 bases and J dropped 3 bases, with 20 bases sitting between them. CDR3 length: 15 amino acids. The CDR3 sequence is CSALAGQIFYYGYTF. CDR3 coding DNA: TGCAGTGCCCTTGCCGGACAGATTTTTTACTATGGCTACACCTTC.

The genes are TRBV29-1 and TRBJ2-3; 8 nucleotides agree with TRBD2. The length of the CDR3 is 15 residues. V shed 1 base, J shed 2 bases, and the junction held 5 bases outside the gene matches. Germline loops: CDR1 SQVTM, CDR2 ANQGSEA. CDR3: CSVEGGGSNTDTQYF. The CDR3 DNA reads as TGCAGCGTTGAAGGCGGGGGGTCTAACACAGATACGCAGTATTTT.

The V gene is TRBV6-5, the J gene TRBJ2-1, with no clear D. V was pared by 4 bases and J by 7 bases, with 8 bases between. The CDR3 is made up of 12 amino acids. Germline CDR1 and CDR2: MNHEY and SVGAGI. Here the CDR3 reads CASSWAQNEQFF. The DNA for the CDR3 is TGTGCCAGCAGTTGGGCCCAGAATGAGCAGTTCTTC.

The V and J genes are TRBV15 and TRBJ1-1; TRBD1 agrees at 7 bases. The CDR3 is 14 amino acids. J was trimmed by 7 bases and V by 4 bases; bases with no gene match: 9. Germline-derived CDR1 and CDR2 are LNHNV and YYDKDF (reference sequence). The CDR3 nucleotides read TGTGCCACCAGCACCGCCGGGACAGAGTTTGAAGCTTTCTTT. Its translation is CATSTAGTEFEAFF.

CDR3 amino acids: CASSYVRGGFNEQFF. The CDR3 DNA reads TGTGCCAGCAGTTACGTGCGGGGGGGTTTTAATGAGCAGTTCTTC. The chain carries TRBV6-5 and TRBJ2-1; the match to TRBD2 covers 9 bases. V gave up 2 bases and J gave up 7 bases; unmatched junction bases: 6. This CDR3 is 15 amino acids long. Per the germline V gene, CDR1 is MNHEY and CDR2 is SVGAGI.

For the CDR3, the DNA is TGTGCCAGCAGCCGACTAGCGGGGGGGAAGAGCTCCTACAATGAGCAGTTCTTC. Translating gives CASSRLAGGKSSYNEQFF. The chain carries TRBV3-1 and TRBJ2-1; TRBD2 matches at 14 bases. This CDR3 has 18 residues. V gave up 4 bases and J gave up 0 bases; unmatched junction bases: 5. Germline CDR1 reads LGHDT; CDR2 reads YNNKEL (reference sequence).

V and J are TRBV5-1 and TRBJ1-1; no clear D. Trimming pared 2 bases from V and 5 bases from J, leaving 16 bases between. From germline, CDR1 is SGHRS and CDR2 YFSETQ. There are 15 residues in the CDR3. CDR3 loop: CASSLTGAGSTEAFF. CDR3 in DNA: TGCGCCAGCAGCTTAACGGGTGCGGGAAGTACTGAAGCTTTCTTT.

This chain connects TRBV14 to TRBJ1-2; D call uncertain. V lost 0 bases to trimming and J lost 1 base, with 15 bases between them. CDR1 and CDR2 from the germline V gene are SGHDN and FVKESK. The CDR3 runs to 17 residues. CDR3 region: CASSQDGTPLVNYGYTF. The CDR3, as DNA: TGTGCCAGCAGCCAAGATGGAACACCATTGGTTAACTATGGCTACACCTTC. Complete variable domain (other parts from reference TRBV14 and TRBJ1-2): EAGVTQFPSHSVIEKGQTVTLRCDPISGHDNLYWYRRVMGKEIKFLLHFVKESKQDESGMPNNRFLAERTGGTYSTLKVQPAELEDSGVYFCASSQDGTPLVNYGYTFGSGTRLTVV.

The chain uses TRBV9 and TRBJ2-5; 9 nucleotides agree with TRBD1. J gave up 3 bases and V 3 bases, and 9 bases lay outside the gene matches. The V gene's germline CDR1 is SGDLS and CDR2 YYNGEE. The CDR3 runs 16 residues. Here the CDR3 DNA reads TGTGCCAGCAGCGCCCCCGTACAGGGGGCTGAAGAGACCCAGTACTTC. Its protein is CASSAPVQGAEETQYF.

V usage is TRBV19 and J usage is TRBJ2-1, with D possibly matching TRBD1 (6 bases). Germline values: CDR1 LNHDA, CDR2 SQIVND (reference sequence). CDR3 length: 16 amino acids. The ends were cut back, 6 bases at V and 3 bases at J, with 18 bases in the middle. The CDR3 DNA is TGTGCCAGTAGCAGAAATCAGGGGCACATCTACAATGAGCAGTTCTTC. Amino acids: CASSRNQGHIYNEQFF. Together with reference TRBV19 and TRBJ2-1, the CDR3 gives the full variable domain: DGGITQSPKYLFRKEGQNVTLSCEQNLNHDAMYWYRQDPGQGLRLIYYSQIVNDFQKGDIAEGYSVSREKKESFPLTVTSAQKNPTAFYLCASSRNQGHIYNEQFFGPGTRLTVL.

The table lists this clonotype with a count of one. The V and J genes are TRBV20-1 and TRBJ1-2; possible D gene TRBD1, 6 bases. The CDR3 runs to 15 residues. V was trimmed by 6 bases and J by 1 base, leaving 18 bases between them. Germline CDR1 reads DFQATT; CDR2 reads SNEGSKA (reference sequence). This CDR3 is CSAHRQAESNYGYTF. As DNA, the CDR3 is TGCAGTGCCCACCGACAGGCGGAAAGTAACTATGGCTACACCTTC.

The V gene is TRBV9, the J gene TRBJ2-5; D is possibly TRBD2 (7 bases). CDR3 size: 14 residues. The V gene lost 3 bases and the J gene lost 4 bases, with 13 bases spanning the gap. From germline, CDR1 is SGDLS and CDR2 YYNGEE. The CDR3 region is CASSGEGGPETQYF. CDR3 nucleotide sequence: TGTGCCAGCAGCGGTGAGGGGGGGCCAGAGACCCAGTACTTC.

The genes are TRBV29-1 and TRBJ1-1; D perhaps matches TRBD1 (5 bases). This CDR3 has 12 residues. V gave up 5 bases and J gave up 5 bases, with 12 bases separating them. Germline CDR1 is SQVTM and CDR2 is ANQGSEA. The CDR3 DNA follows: TGCAGCGTTCAGGGTAATCCAACTGAAGCTTTCTTT. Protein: CSVQGNPTEAFF.

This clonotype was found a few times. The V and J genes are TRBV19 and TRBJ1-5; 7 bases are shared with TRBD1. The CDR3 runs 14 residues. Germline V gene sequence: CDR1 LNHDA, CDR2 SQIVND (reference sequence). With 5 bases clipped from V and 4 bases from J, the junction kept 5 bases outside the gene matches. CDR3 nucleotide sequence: TGTGCCAGTAGTGCGGGACAGAAGAATCAGCCCCAGCATTTT. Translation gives CASSAGQKNQPQHF.

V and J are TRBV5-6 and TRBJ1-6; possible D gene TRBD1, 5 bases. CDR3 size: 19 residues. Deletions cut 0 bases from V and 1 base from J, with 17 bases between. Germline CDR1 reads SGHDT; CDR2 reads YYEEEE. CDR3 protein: CASSLDLVRGKSYNSPLHF. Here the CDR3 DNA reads TGTGCCAGCAGCTTGGATTTGGTTCGGGGGAAGTCCTATAATTCACCCCTCCACTTT.

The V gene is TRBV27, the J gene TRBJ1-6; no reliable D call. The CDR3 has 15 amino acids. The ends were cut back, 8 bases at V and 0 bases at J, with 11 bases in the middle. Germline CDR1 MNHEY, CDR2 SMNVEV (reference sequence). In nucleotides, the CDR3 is TGTGCCAGCGCGGTGGTCAGCTCCTATAATTCACCCCTCCACTTT. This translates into CASAVVSSYNSPLHF.

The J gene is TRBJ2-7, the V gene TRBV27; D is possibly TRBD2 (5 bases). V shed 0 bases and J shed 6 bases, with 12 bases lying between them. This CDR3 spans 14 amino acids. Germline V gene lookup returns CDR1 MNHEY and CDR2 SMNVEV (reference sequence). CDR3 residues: CASSLSMEVGEQYF. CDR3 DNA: TGTGCCAGCAGTTTATCGATGGAGGTAGGCGAGCAGTACTTC.

The CDR3 region has the DNA TGCGCCAGCAGCCAAGTATCTTCGAAGGTGGGCTACAATGAGCAGTTCTTC. It yields the protein CASSQVSSKVGYNEQFF. This chain uses TRBV4-3 with TRBJ2-1, with D unresolved. V gave up 1 base and J gave up 3 bases, with 16 bases separating them. CDR3 length equals 17 residues. Germline V lookup: CDR1 LGHNA, CDR2 YSLEER.

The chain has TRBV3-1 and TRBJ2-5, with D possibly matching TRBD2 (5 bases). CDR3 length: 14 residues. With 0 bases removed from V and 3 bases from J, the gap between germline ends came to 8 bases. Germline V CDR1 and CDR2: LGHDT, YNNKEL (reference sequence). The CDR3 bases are TGTGCCAGCAGCCAAGAGGACGGGGAAGAGACCCAGTACTTC. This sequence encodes CASSQEDGEETQYF.

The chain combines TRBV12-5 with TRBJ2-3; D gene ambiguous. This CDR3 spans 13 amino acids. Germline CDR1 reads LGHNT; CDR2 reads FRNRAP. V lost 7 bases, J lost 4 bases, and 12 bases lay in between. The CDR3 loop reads CASALNGPDTQYF. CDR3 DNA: TGTGCTAGTGCCCTGAATGGGCCAGATACGCAGTATTTT.

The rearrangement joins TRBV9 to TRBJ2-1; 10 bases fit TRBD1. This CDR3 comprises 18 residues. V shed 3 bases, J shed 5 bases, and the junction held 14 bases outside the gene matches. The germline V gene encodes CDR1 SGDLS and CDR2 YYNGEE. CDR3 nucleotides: TGTGCCAGCAGCGCCGGGACAGGGGCACTGGCGGGGGACAATGAGCAGTTCTTC. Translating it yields CASSAGTGALAGDNEQFF.